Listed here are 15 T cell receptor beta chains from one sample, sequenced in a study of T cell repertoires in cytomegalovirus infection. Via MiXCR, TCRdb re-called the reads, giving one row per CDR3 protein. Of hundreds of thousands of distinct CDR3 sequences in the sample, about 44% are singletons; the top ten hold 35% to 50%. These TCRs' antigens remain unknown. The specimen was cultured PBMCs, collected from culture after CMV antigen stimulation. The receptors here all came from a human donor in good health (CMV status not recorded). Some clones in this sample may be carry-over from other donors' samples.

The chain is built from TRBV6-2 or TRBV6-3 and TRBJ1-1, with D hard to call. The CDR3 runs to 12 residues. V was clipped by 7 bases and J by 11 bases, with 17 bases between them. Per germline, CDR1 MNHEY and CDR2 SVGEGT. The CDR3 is CASMRGRTEAFF. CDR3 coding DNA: TGTGCCAGCATGAGAGGACGCACAGAGGCTTTCTTT.

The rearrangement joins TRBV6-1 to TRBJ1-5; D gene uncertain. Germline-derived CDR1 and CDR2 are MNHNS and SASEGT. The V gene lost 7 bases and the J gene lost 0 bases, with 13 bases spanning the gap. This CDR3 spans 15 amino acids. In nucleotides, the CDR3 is TGTGCCAGCACCCACCGGGTTAATAGCAATCAGCCCCAGCATTTT. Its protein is CASTHRVNSNQPQHF.

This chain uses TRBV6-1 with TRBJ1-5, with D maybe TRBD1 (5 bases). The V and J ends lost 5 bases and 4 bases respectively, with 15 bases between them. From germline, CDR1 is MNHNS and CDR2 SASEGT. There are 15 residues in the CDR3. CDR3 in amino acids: CASSYSTGPNQPQHF. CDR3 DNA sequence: TGTGCCAGCAGTTACAGCACAGGCCCAAATCAGCCCCAGCATTTT.

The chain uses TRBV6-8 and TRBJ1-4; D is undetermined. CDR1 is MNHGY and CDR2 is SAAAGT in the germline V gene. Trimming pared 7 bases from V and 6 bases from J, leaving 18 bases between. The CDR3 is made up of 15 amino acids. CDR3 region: CASTEGSPGDEKLFF. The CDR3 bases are TGTGCCAGCACCGAGGGTTCCCCAGGCGATGAAAAACTGTTTTTT.

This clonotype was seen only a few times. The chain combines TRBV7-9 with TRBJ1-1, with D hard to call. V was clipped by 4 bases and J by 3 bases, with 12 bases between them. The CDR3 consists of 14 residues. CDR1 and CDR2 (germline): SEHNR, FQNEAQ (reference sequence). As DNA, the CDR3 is TGTGCCAGCAGCTCCGGACCCGACTACACTGAAGCTTTCTTT. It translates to CASSSGPDYTEAFF.

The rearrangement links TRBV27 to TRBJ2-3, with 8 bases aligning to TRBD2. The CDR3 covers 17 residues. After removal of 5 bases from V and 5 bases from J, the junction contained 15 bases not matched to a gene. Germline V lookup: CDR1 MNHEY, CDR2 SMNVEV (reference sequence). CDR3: CASSPRVLRGAKDTQYF. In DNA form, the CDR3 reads TGTGCCAGCAGTCCCCGGGTACTGCGGGGGGCTAAAGATACGCAGTATTTT.

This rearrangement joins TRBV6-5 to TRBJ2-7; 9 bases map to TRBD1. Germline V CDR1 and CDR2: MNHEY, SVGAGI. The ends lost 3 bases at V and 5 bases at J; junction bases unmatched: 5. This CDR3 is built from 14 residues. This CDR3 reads CASSYGQGRNEQYF. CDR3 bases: TGTGCCAGCAGTTATGGACAGGGGAGAAACGAGCAGTACTTC.

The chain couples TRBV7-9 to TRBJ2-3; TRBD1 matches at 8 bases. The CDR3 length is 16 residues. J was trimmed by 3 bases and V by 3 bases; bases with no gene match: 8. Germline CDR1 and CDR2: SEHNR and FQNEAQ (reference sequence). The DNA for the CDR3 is TGTGCCAGCAGCTTTTTTCAGGGGGCCTTAACAGATACGCAGTATTTT. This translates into CASSFFQGALTDTQYF.

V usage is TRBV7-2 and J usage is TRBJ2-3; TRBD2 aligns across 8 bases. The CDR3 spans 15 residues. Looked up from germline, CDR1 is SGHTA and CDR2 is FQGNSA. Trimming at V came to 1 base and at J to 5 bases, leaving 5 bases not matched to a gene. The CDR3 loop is CASSLESSGGDTQYF. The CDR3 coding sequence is TGTGCCAGCAGCTTAGAGTCCAGCGGGGGAGATACGCAGTATTTT.

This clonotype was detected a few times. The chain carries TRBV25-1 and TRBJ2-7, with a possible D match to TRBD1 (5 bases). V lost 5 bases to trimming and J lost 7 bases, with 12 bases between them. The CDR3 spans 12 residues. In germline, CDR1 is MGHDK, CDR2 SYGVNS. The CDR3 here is CASSSQGLEQYF. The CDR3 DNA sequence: TGTGCCAGCAGTTCGCAGGGCTTAGAGCAGTACTTC.

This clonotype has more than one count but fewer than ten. CDR3 nucleotides: TGTGCCAGCAGCTCCCCCGGGATCGAAAACTATGGCTACACCTTC. Translated: CASSSPGIENYGYTF. The V and J genes are TRBV28 and TRBJ1-2, with unresolved D. CDR1 is MDHEN, CDR2 SYDVKM, per germline. V gave up 6 bases and J gave up 2 bases, with 16 bases separating them. CDR3 length: 15 amino acids.

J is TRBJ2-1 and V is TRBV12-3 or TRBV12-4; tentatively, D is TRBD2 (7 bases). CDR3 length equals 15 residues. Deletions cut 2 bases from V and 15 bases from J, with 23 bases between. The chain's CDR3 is CASSLRGGAATEPFF. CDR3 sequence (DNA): TGTGCCAGCAGTTTAAGGGGGGGGGCCGCGACCGAACCGTTCTTC.

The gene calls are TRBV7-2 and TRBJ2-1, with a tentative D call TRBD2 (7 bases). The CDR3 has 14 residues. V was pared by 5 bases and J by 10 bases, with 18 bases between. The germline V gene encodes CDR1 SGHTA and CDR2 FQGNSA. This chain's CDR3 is CASSPWGGATEQFF. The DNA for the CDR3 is TGTGCCAGCAGCCCCTGGGGGGGCGCGACCGAGCAGTTCTTC.

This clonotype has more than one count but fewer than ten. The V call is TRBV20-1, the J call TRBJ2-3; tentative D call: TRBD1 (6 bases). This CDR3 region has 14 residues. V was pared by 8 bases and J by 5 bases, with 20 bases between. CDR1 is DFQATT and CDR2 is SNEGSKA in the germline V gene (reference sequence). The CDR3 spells CSNRDRWEGDTQYF. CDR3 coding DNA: TGCAGTAACAGGGACCGTTGGGAAGGAGATACGCAGTATTTT.

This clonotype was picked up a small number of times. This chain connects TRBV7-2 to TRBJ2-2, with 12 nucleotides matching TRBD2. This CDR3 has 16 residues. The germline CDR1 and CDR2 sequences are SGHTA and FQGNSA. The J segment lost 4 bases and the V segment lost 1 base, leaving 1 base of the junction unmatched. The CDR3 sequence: CASSLGLAGATGELFF. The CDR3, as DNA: TGTGCCAGCAGCTTAGGACTAGCGGGAGCCACCGGGGAGCTGTTTTTT. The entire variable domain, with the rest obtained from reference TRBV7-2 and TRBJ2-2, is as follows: GAGVSQSPSNKVTEKGKDVELRCDPISGHTALYWYRQSLGQGLEFLIYFQGNSAPDKSGLPSDRFSAERTGGSVSTLTIQRTQQEDSAVYLCASSLGLAGATGELFFGEGSRLTVL.